The rows below give T cell receptor beta chains drawn from one sample of a study of blood T cell repertoires in COVID-19. Only in-frame clones appear in the TCRdb table, and some are missing; sequencing was by immunoSEQ multiplex PCR. Of tens of thousands of clones in the sample, 80% were seen once. The sample taken for sequencing was peripheral blood. These receptors were collected from an older man who had recovered from COVID-19. The CDR3 runs from the conserved cysteine through the conserved F or W. A D gene is named only where the DNA matches it firmly. Some rows mark clone size as missing; the rest say once, few, many or name a class of expanded clone.

J: TRBJ2-1; size: .; D: TRBD1; V: TRBV10-3; DNA: TGTGCCATCAGAGACAGGGAAAGTCCTCCGGGCAATGAGCAGTTCTTC; CDR3: CAIRDRESPPGNEQFF
J: TRBJ2-4; size: once; D: TRBD2; V: TRBV19; DNA: TGTGCCAGTAGTTCGCAGCGGGAGGGGCGCCGCAGGGACATTCAGTACTTC; CDR3: CASSSQREGRRRDIQYF
J: TRBJ2-3; size: once; D: .; V: TRBV4-2; DNA: TGTGCCAGCAGGCGGGACGGCGTTAGCACAGATACGCAGTATTTT; CDR3: CASRRDGVSTDTQYF
J: TRBJ2-2; size: .; D: TRBD1; V: TRBV7-8; DNA: TGTGCCAGCAGCTTAGTCGGGACAGGGGTAATCACCGGGGAGCTGTTTTTT; CDR3: CASSLVGTGVITGELFF
J: TRBJ1-5; size: .; D: TRBD1; V: TRBV27; DNA: TGTGCCAGCAGTTTAACAGGGGCAAATCAGCCCCAGCATTTT; CDR3: CASSLTGANQPQHF
J: TRBJ1-5; size: .; D: TRBD1; V: TRBV19; DNA: TGTGCCAGTAGTATTCAGGGGGCTAATCAGCCCCAGCATTTT; CDR3: CASSIQGANQPQHF
J: TRBJ2-7; size: .; D: .; V: TRBV6-2/TRBV6-3; DNA: TGTGCCAGCAGTTACAGAGAGGGAGCCTACGAGCAGTACTTC; CDR3: CASSYREGAYEQYF
J: TRBJ2-1; size: .; D: TRBD2; V: TRBV20-1; DNA: TGCAGTGCTAGTCAAGCGGGAGGGTACAATGAGCAGTTCTTC; CDR3: CSASQAGGYNEQFF
J: TRBJ2-3; size: .; D: .; V: TRBV7-2; DNA: TGTGCCAGCAGCTTAGGCCAGGGGATAACAGATACGCAGTATTTT; CDR3: CASSLGQGITDTQYF
J: TRBJ2-1; size: .; D: .; V: TRBV5-1; DNA: TGCGCCAGCAGCTTGGAAGGGAGCTCCTACAATGAGCAGTTCTTC; CDR3: CASSLEGSSYNEQFF
J: TRBJ1-3; size: .; D: .; V: TRBV7-2; DNA: TGTGCCAGCAGCTTAGCGTGGCAGGGCGGAAACACCATATATTTT; CDR3: CASSLAWQGGNTIYF
J: TRBJ1-4; size: .; D: TRBD1; V: TRBV19; DNA: TGTGCCAGTAGCCTCACACACCGGGACAGGGGCGAAAAACTGTTTTTT; CDR3: CASSLTHRDRGEKLFF
J: TRBJ1-2; size: .; D: TRBD1; V: TRBV28; DNA: TGTGCCAGCAGTTTCGCAGGGGGGTATGGCTACACCTTC; CDR3: CASSFAGGYGYTF
J: TRBJ1-6; size: once; D: .; V: TRBV27; DNA: TGTGCCAGCAGCCCCTGGACAGAGGATTCACCCCTCCACTTT; CDR3: CASSPWTEDSPLHF
J: TRBJ2-2; size: .; D: TRBD2; V: TRBV6-5; DNA: TGTGCCAGCAGCTCATTAGCGGGGGTTACCGGGGAGCTGTTTTTT; CDR3: CASSSLAGVTGELFF
J: TRBJ2-1; size: few; D: TRBD2; V: TRBV18; DNA: TGTGCCAGCTCACCCGCTAGCGGGAGCAATGAGCAGTTCTTC; CDR3: CASSPASGSNEQFF
J: TRBJ2-2; size: .; D: TRBD1; V: TRBV28; DNA: TGTGCCAGCAGTTCCCGACAGGGAGTTGGGACCGGGGAGCTGTTTTTT; CDR3: CASSSRQGVGTGELFF
J: TRBJ1-2; size: .; D: .; V: TRBV19; DNA: TGTGCCAGTAGTTACAGGGTGGAGAACTATGGCTACACCTTC; CDR3: CASSYRVENYGYTF
J: TRBJ1-4; size: .; D: .; V: TRBV25-1; DNA: TGTGCCAGCAGTGAATCCTCGGGGGGGCGACTATTAGAAAAACTGTTTTTT; CDR3: CASSESSGGRLLEKLFF
J: TRBJ2-1; size: .; D: TRBD2; V: TRBV5-1; DNA: TGCGCCAGCAGCGCCCGACTAGCGGCCTCCTACAATGAGCAGTTCTTC; CDR3: CASSARLAASYNEQFF
J: TRBJ2-7; size: .; D: .; V: TRBV9; DNA: TGTGCCAGCAGCGTATCGCCAGGTAGCTCCTACGAGCAGTACTTC; CDR3: CASSVSPGSSYEQYF
J: TRBJ1-1; size: .; D: .; V: TRBV7-9; DNA: TGTGCCAGCAGCTTCGATGACAGGACCGGTGAAGCTTTCTTT; CDR3: CASSFDDRTGEAFF
J: TRBJ2-7; size: .; D: TRBD1; V: TRBV7-9; DNA: TGTGCCAGCAGCTATGGGCTCGGACAGGGGAACTACGAGCAGTACTTC; CDR3: CASSYGLGQGNYEQYF
J: TRBJ2-1; size: .; D: .; V: TRBV27; DNA: TGTGCCAGCAGTTTAGGGCGGGTCTCCTACAATGAGCAGTTCTTC; CDR3: CASSLGRVSYNEQFF
J: TRBJ2-1; size: .; D: TRBD2; V: TRBV10-3; DNA: TGTGCCATCAGTGCGAGCGGGGGGGGTGAAGAGCAGTTCTTC; CDR3: CAISASGGGEEQFF
J: TRBJ1-2; size: few; D: .; V: TRBV6-5; DNA: TGTGCCAGCAGCGATAACAGGGATGGTGGCTACACCTTC; CDR3: CASSDNRDGGYTF
J: TRBJ1-1; size: once; D: TRBD1; V: TRBV19; DNA: TGTGCCAGTAGAGTCCGCGGGACAGGGTTTTTGAACACTGAAGCTTTCTTT; CDR3: CASRVRGTGFLNTEAFF
J: TRBJ2-1; size: .; D: TRBD1; V: TRBV18; DNA: TGTGCCAGCTCACCATCCCCCGGGACAGATTACAATGAGCAGTTCTTC; CDR3: CASSPSPGTDYNEQFF
J: TRBJ2-2; size: .; D: TRBD1; V: TRBV9; DNA: TGTGCCAGCAACGCCGCAGGGGGCGGAAACACCGGGGAGCTGTTTTTT; CDR3: CASNAAGGGNTGELFF